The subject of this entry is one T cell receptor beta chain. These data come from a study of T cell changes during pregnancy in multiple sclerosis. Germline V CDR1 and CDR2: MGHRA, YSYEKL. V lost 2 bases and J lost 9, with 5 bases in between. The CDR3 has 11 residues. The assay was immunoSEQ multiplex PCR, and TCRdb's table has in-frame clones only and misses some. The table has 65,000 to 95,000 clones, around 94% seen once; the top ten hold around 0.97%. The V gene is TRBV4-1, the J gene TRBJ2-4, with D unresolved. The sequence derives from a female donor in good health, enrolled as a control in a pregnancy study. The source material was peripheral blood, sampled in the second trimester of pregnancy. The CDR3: CASSQRGIQYF. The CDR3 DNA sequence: TGCGCCAGCAGCCAACGCGGCATTCAGTACTTC.